The rows below give T cell receptor beta chains drawn from one sample of a study of Ad26.COV2.S vaccination and SARS-CoV-2 variants. Assay: immunoSEQ multiplex PCR; the TCRdb copy retains only in-frame clones and omits some. The sample holds hundreds of thousands of clones, 80% to 90% seen once. The source was peripheral blood, collected in a trial of Ad26.COV2.S vaccine versus placebo. These receptors came from a person between 18 and 65 years old who received the Ad26.COV2.S COVID-19 vaccine or a placebo. The CDR3 runs from the conserved cysteine through the conserved F or W. Each record gives: V gene, clone size, J gene, D gene, CDR3 protein, CDR3 DNA. D genes are given only for firm matches. Only part of the rows carry a size: once, few, many, or a class if the clone is expanded.

V: TRBV18; size: .; J: TRBJ2-6; D: .; CDR3: CASSPRGQESGANVLTF; DNA: TGTGCCAGCTCACCGAGAGGCCAGGAGTCTGGGGCCAACGTCCTGACTTTC
V: TRBV2; size: .; J: TRBJ2-3; D: .; CDR3: CASSPDIWGKDTQYF; DNA: TGTGCCAGCAGTCCGGACATTTGGGGCAAAGATACGCAGTATTTT
V: TRBV28; size: .; J: TRBJ1-1; D: .; CDR3: CASAYPGSGNTEAFF; DNA: TGTGCCAGCGCCTACCCCGGAAGTGGGAACACTGAAGCTTTCTTT
V: TRBV18; size: .; J: TRBJ2-5; D: TRBD2; CDR3: CASSPLSGREETQYF; DNA: TGTGCCAGCTCACCCCTGAGCGGGAGGGAGGAGACCCAGTACTTC
V: TRBV30; size: few; J: TRBJ2-2; D: .; CDR3: CAWSDGAGELFF; DNA: TGTGCCTGGAGTGACGGGGCCGGGGAGCTGTTTTTT
V: TRBV25-1; size: .; J: TRBJ2-5; D: .; CDR3: CASSGHGWETQYF; DNA: TGTGCCAGCAGCGGGCACGGGTGGGAGACCCAGTACTTC
V: TRBV5-1; size: .; J: TRBJ1-2; D: TRBD1; CDR3: CASSTGQGTDGYTF; DNA: TGCGCCAGCAGCACAGGACAGGGAACTGATGGCTACACCTTC
V: TRBV5-1; size: .; J: TRBJ2-1; D: .; CDR3: CASSLGSARNEQFF; DNA: TGCGCCAGCAGCTTGGGCAGCGCCCGCAATGAGCAGTTCTTC
V: TRBV10-3; size: once; J: TRBJ2-5; D: .; CDR3: CAISESQGTETQYF; DNA: TGTGCCATCAGTGAGAGCCAGGGTACAGAGACCCAGTACTTC
V: TRBV6-5; size: .; J: TRBJ2-2; D: .; CDR3: CATVGVVTGELFF; DNA: TGTGCCACCGTAGGGGTGGTTACCGGGGAGCTGTTTTTT
V: TRBV4-2; size: .; J: TRBJ1-2; D: .; CDR3: CASSQASAIEYGYTF; DNA: TGTGCCAGCAGCCAAGCAAGTGCCATAGAGTATGGCTACACCTTC
V: TRBV29-1; size: .; J: TRBJ2-7; D: TRBD1; CDR3: CSVAGNRGGGEQYF; DNA: TGCAGCGTTGCGGGAAACAGGGGCGGTGGCGAGCAGTACTTC
V: TRBV11-2; size: .; J: TRBJ2-7; D: TRBD1; CDR3: CASSLPRDSQEAQYF; DNA: TGTGCCAGCAGCCTCCCCCGGGACAGTCAGGAGGCGCAGTACTTC
V: TRBV7-2; size: .; J: TRBJ2-1; D: TRBD2; CDR3: CASSQGLANNEQFF; DNA: TGTGCCAGCAGCCAAGGACTAGCGAATAATGAGCAGTTCTTC
V: TRBV2; size: .; J: TRBJ1-5; D: .; CDR3: CASRGPGGRNQPQHF; DNA: TGTGCCAGCAGAGGACCGGGAGGTCGAAATCAGCCCCAGCATTTT